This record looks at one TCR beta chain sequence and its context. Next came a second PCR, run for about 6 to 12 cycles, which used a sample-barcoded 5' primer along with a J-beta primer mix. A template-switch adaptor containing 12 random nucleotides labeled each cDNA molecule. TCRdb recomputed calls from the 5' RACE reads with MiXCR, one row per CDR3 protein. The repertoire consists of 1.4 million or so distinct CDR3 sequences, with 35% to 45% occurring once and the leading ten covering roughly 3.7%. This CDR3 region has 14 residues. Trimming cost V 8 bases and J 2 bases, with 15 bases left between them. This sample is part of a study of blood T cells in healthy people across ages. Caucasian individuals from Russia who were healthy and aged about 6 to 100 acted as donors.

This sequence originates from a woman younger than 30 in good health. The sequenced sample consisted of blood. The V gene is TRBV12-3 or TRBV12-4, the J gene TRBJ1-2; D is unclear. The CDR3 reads CASASVGMNYGYTF. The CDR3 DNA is TGTGCCAGCGCGTCGGTAGGGATGAACTATGGCTACACCTTC.